This TCR beta chain was identified during a study of early T cells in non-severe SARS-CoV-2 infection. Across the whole study: From unsorted whole blood, bulk RNA was sequenced, and the chains remained unpaired.

CDR1 and CDR2 (germline): MNHEY, SMNVEV (reference sequence). V was shortened by 5 bases and J by 3 bases, with 14 bases between the two germline ends. This CDR3 spans 14 amino acids. In this sample, this clonotype turned up many times. Individual cDNA molecules carried attached unique molecular identifiers. MiXCR, applied by TCRdb to the 5' RACE reads, yields one record per CDR3 protein. The sample has approximately 50,000 distinct CDR3 sequences, about a tenth seen once. The chain employs TRBV27 and TRBJ2-7; perhaps TRBD2 as D (6 bases). Source material: whole blood. The sequence was collected from an adult who was a healthcare worker with PCR-confirmed SARS-CoV-2 infection or an uninfected control (not recorded which). As DNA, the CDR3 is TGTGCCAGCAGTCCCAAACGGGGAGGCTACGAGCAGTACTTC. This translates into CASSPKRGGYEQYF.